The 15 T cell receptor beta chains in this list originate from one sample, sequenced in a study of blood T cells in healthy people across ages. A second PCR of 7 to 11 cycles used a sample-barcoded 5' primer and a J-beta primer mix. TCRdb re-called the 5' RACE reads through MiXCR, storing one row per CDR3 protein. The data hold about 1.1 million distinct CDR3 sequences, with 35% to 40% observed a single time. The sample comprised blood. These receptors came from a man younger than 35 in good health.

The chain combines TRBV3-1 with TRBJ1-2; no clear D gene. The CDR3 has 15 residues. Trimming shortened V by 1 base and J by 2 bases, and 11 bases separated the two germline ends. CDR1 and CDR2 from the germline V gene are LGHDT and YNNKEL (reference sequence). In nucleotides, the CDR3 is TGTGCCAGCAGCCAAGTAGGCGGCAAGAACTATGGCTACACCTTC. Translation gives CASSQVGGKNYGYTF.

The chain has TRBV15 and TRBJ2-1, with D possibly being TRBD1 or TRBD2 (5 bases each). This CDR3 is built from 17 residues. Between the trimmed V and J ends, which lost 0 bases and 0 bases, there was a span of 12 bases. Germline lookup yields CDR1 LNHNV and CDR2 YYDKDF (reference sequence). The CDR3 nucleotides read TGTGCCACCAGCAGAGATGAGGGGCCGAGCTCCTACAATGAGCAGTTCTTC. This translates into CATSRDEGPSSYNEQFF.

This clonotype was observed a few times. This chain connects TRBV21-1 to TRBJ1-1; TRBD1 was called by the table and not checked on the DNA. TRBV21-1 represents a pseudogene. This CDR3 has 17 residues. The CDR3 protein is CASSIRPDRGGGSEAFF. The CDR3 coding sequence is TGTGCCAGCAGCATCCGGCCCGACAGGGGGGGAGGTAGTGAAGCTTTCTTT.

The chain employs TRBV25-1 and TRBJ2-7; weak D call: TRBD1 (6 bases). Between the trimmed V and J ends, which lost 6 bases and 7 bases, there was a span of 19 bases. The germline V gene encodes CDR1 MGHDK and CDR2 SYGVNS. CDR3 size: 14 residues. CDR3 nucleotide sequence: TGTGCCAGCAGGGGGGCAGGGGAGTTGAGTGAGCAGTACTTC. Its protein is CASRGAGELSEQYF.

This clonotype was seen a handful of times. The V call is TRBV27, the J call TRBJ2-1; possibly TRBD2 for D (5 bases). Germline lookup yields CDR1 MNHEY and CDR2 SMNVEV (reference sequence). This CDR3 has 14 amino acids. The V and J ends lost 6 bases and 2 bases respectively, with 11 bases between them. In DNA form, the CDR3 reads TGTGCCAGCAGCAGCGGTTCTCCCTACAATGAGCAGTTCTTC. As protein: CASSSGSPYNEQFF.

The chain joins TRBV15 to TRBJ2-3; D is perhaps TRBD2 (5 bases). CDR1 and CDR2 (germline): LNHNV, YYDKDF (reference sequence). Trimming removed 3 bases at V and 0 bases at J, with 7 bases between. The CDR3 has 14 residues. This CDR3 is CATSRDSSTDTQYF. The CDR3, as DNA: TGTGCCACCAGCAGGGACTCTAGCACAGATACGCAGTATTTT.

This rearrangement joins TRBV20-1 to TRBJ1-1; D might be TRBD1 (5 bases). This CDR3 contains 15 residues. The germline V gene has CDR1 DFQATT and CDR2 SNEGSKA (reference sequence). The V end was cut by 0 bases, the J end by 4 bases, with 15 bases between. CDR3 region: CSARDHRTFRTEAFF. Here the CDR3 DNA reads TGCAGTGCTAGAGATCACAGGACATTCCGCACTGAAGCTTTCTTT.

The chain links TRBV10-3 to TRBJ1-2, with a weak D call TRBD1 (5 bases). The ends were cut back, 4 bases at V and 3 bases at J, with 9 bases in the middle. Germline assignment: CDR1 ENHRY and CDR2 SYGVKD. The CDR3 contains 13 residues. The CDR3 bases are TGTGCCATCAGTGCGGAGGGGCACTATGGCTACACCTTC. Translating gives CAISAEGHYGYTF.

The genes are TRBV5-1 and TRBJ1-4; weak D call: TRBD1 (6 bases). Germline lookup yields CDR1 SGHRS and CDR2 YFSETQ. The CDR3 runs 13 residues. Between the trimmed V and J ends, which lost 0 bases and 11 bases, there was a span of 11 bases. The CDR3 sequence: CASSLEQGGKLFF. CDR3 DNA: TGCGCCAGCAGCTTGGAACAGGGCGGGAAACTGTTTTTT.

This chain links TRBV5-1 with TRBJ1-5, with 7 bases lining up with TRBD1. Germline V gene lookup returns CDR1 SGHRS and CDR2 YFSETQ. This CDR3 is built from 15 residues. V gave up 3 bases and J gave up 0 bases; unmatched junction bases: 3. The CDR3 reads CASSWQGDSNQPQHF. Here the CDR3 DNA reads TGCGCCAGCAGCTGGCAGGGGGATAGCAATCAGCCCCAGCATTTT.

This chain connects TRBV29-1 to TRBJ2-5; TRBD1 aligns across 8 bases. The CDR3 is 13 residues long. V lost 6 bases, J lost 5 bases, and 8 bases stayed unmatched. Per germline, CDR1 SQVTM and CDR2 ANQGSEA. CDR3 bases: TGCAGCGTACTGGACAGGGATGGTGAGACCCAGTACTTC. As protein: CSVLDRDGETQYF.

The V gene is TRBV7-9, the J gene TRBJ1-1; tentatively, D is TRBD1 (6 bases). Germline assignment: CDR1 SEHNR and CDR2 FQNEAQ (reference sequence). This CDR3 has 15 amino acids. The V and J ends lost 3 bases and 1 base respectively, with 12 bases between them. CDR3 region: CASSFYSGENTEAFF. CDR3 DNA: TGTGCCAGCAGCTTCTATTCAGGGGAGAACACTGAAGCTTTCTTT.

Ten or more counts support this clonotype. A much bigger clone sits one base away, suggesting this may be a read error. This chain uses TRBV7-2 with TRBJ1-5; D is ambiguous. The V end was cut by 5 bases, the J end by 1 base, with 9 bases between. Germline lookup yields CDR1 SGHTA and CDR2 FQGNSA. CDR3 size: 14 residues. CDR3 coding DNA: TGTGCCAGCAGCGCGTCCTTCAGCAATCAGCCCCAGCATTTT. Its protein product is CASSASFSNQPQHF.

The chain links TRBV7-2 to TRBJ2-1; TRBD2 aligns across 13 bases. The CDR3 covers 16 residues. Germline V CDR1 and CDR2: SGHTA, FQGNSA. V shed 6 bases and J 3 bases; nucleotides not matched to a gene: 5. CDR3 loop: CASRSTSGGVYNEQFF. In DNA form, the CDR3 reads TGTGCCAGCAGATCCACTAGCGGGGGGGTCTACAATGAGCAGTTCTTC.

As DNA, the CDR3 is TGTGCCAGCAGTTACTGGCGAGCTAGCACAGATACGCAGTATTTT. This translates into CASSYWRASTDTQYF. The chain joins TRBV6-5 to TRBJ2-3, with no clear D. This CDR3 is 15 amino acids long. Trimming removed 1 base from V and 0 bases from J, with 8 bases in between. CDR1 and CDR2 from the germline V gene are MNHEY and SVGAGI.